This section outlines one TCR beta chain sequence together with its context. TCR amplification involved 20 PCR cycles with a constant-region primer and V-primer adapter. MiXCR was run by TCRdb on the reads, yielding one entry per CDR3 protein. The sample lists tens of thousands of distinct CDR3 sequences; 33% were seen once. V was cut by 6 bases and J by 0 bases, with 8 bases left in between. Germline V lookup: CDR1 MNHEY, CDR2 SMNVEV (reference sequence). The length of the CDR3 is 14 residues. This sample is drawn from a study of low-dose radiotherapy and immunotherapy resistance in tumors. Time point reported: after trial treatment. Indicated treatment: LDRT plus nivolumab, ipilimumab, low-dose cyclophosphamide and aspirin (RACIN trial).

The chain employs TRBV27 and TRBJ1-4, with D perhaps matching TRBD1 (5 bases). The specimen comprised PBMCs, sampled after low-dose radiotherapy plus immunotherapy. This receptor was taken from a male donor with rectosigmoid adenocarcinoma. CDR3 nucleotide sequence: TGTGCCAGCAGAACAGGTTCAACTAATGAAAAACTGTTTTTT. Its translation: CASRTGSTNEKLFF.